The subject of this entry is one T cell receptor beta chain. This clone was recorded at least ten times. It has no known antigen specificity. Base-call qualities are not available, and no considerably larger clone is one nucleotide away. This entry is derived from a study of T cells after posttransplantation cyclophosphamide listed by TCRdb under 2016. Context from the whole study: T cell repertoire reconstitution was tracked by TRB sequencing after myeloablative bone marrow transplantation in which posttransplantation cyclophosphamide was used as GVHD prophylaxis. Blood from every one of the 30 or so PTCy patients who had 1-year posttransplant specimens underwent TRB sequencing. Up to 3 additional blood samples from 2 to 5.2 years after transplant were also TRB-sequenced in 3 patients, as was pretransplant blood from several patients. TRA and TRB clonality were tightly correlated in several samples, so subsequent TCR analyses focused on TRB only. Public TRB sequences were compared against a database of over 3,600 sequences linked to responses to pathogens, tumor antigens, self-antigens and alloantigens. Antigen receptor sequencing covered samples from a few dozen PTCy-treated patients and 16 of their related bone marrow donors. Study-wide conclusions, independent of this receptor: Across the roughly 40 patients, TRB clonality was highly associated with recipient CMV seropositivity and CMV reactivation, and diversity with PTCy was similar to that in the CNI/methotrexate controls. At 1-2 months, donor-recipient similarity was low but rose over the first year, and the later blood repertoires were often dominated by donor CD8+ memory clones. The TRB repertoires of T cells infiltrating skin or the GI tract showed only limited overlap with the TRB repertoires found in blood.

TRB sequencing used genomic DNA with the immunoSEQ assay at survey resolution or the hsTCRB kit. The authors processed their data as follows. The immunoSEQ software was used for initial read processing, and the LymphoSeq R package was used for repertoire analyses. Clonality was computed as 1 minus normalized Shannon entropy; Gini coefficient was also calculated for each TRB dataset. Phenotypes of unsorted samples were inferred by mapping TRB sequences from sorted subsets of the recipient or donor onto the same recipient's unsorted samples. Entries here come from immuneACCESS through TCRdb and include only in-frame sequences with V and J called. Some clones fail to appear in such tables; in the studies checked, an unresolved V gene covers under half of the shortfall, and the cause of the remainder is unknown. That table is the source of V, J and clone size, and D and trimming were worked out from the DNA. The table gives approximately 4,100 clones for this sample, with none occurring only once. Over 10% of the sample comes from the top ten.

From its cysteine to its phenylalanine, the CDR3 spans 15 amino acids. This entry keeps only the CDR3 DNA: 45 bases, framed from base 1. For CDR1 and CDR2, the germline V gene (reference sequence) lists LNHDA and SQIVND. V loses 0 bases at its end and J loses 6 bases; junction bases beyond the gene matches: 3. The treatment or condition label on this specimen signifies: high-dose cyclophosphamide on days +3 and +4 as single-agent GVHD prophylaxis. PTCy patients received busulfan and fludarabine conditioning, a related or unrelated marrow graft, and cyclophosphamide on days +3 and +4. PTCy-treated patients were drawn from a prospective multi-institutional clinical trial. Peripheral blood and bone marrow mononuclear cells were isolated by Ficoll-Hypaque density centrifugation and were cryopreserved.

This sequence originates from a female patient aged 18-29 years who received an allogeneic stem cell transplant from an unrelated donor, was CMV-positive, and had acute GVHD only. Following a transplant, a fraction of the T cells may be traceable to the graft donor. The material sequenced was PBMCs, taken after allogeneic stem cell transplant with posttransplant cyclophosphamide. The chain is assembled from TRBV19 and TRBJ2-1, with TRBD2 matching 9 junction bases. The sequenced DNA is TGTGCCAGTAGTATAGAAGCGGGGGGCACCAATGAGCAGTTCTTC. Its amino acids are CASSIEAGGTNEQFF. Here the CDR3 is joined to the reference TRBV19 and TRBJ2-1 genes, and the full variable domain is: DGGITQSPKYLFRKEGQNVTLSCEQNLNHDAMYWYRQDPGQGLRLIYYSQIVNDFQKGDIAEGYSVSREKKESFPLTVTSAQKNPTAFYLCASSIEAGGTNEQFFGPGTRLTVL.